This passage covers 13 T cell receptor beta chains from one sample sequenced in a study of cytotoxic CD8 clonotypes in ibrutinib-treated CLL. Data came from immunoSEQ multiplex PCR; TCRdb stores just in-frame clones and leaves some out. The sample holds about 140,000 clones; 91% are singletons and the top ten take 11%. The source material was PBMCs, sampled after 12 months of ibrutinib treatment. The source of these receptors is a human donor with chronic lymphocytic leukemia.

The chain couples TRBV4-2 to TRBJ1-4, with 8 positions matching TRBD1. The germline gives CDR1 LGHNA, CDR2 YNFKEQ. V lost 4 bases, J lost 8 bases, and 0 bases stayed unmatched. The CDR3 is made up of 12 amino acids. This CDR3 reads CASSPGGEKLFF. CDR3 nucleotides: TGTGCCAGCAGCCCAGGGGGCGAAAAACTGTTTTTT.

The V call is TRBV9, the J call TRBJ2-7, with 11 nucleotides matching TRBD2. This CDR3 region has 18 residues. Losses at the gene ends were 4 bases for V and 0 bases for J; bases not matched to a gene: 12. Germline V gene data show CDR1 as SGDLS and CDR2 as YYNGEE. CDR3: CASSPTSGTPSNSYEQYF. The DNA for the CDR3 is TGTGCCAGCAGCCCGACTAGCGGGACGCCATCGAACTCCTACGAGCAGTACTTC.

The chain couples TRBV7-2 to TRBJ2-3, with 10 bases fitting TRBD2. Trimming took 5 bases from V and 2 from J; bases not matched to a gene: 10. Germline V lookup: CDR1 SGHTA, CDR2 FQGNSA. The CDR3 runs 17 residues. CDR3 region: CASSPTGTSVNTDTQYF. The CDR3 DNA reads TGTGCCAGCAGCCCAACCGGGACTAGCGTGAACACAGATACGCAGTATTTT.

CDR3: CSARGDYEQYF. CDR3 coding DNA: TGCAGTGCTAGAGGTGACTACGAGCAGTACTTC. The chain carries TRBV20-1 and TRBJ2-7; unclear D gene. Germline loops: CDR1 DFQATT, CDR2 SNEGSKA (reference sequence). Deletions cut 1 base from V and 3 bases from J, with 4 bases between. This CDR3 has 11 residues.

This clone has just one count. The chain has TRBV6-5 and TRBJ2-2; 8 nucleotides line up with TRBD1. This CDR3 region has 16 residues. Germline V gives CDR1 MNHEY, CDR2 SVGAGI. The V and J ends lost 4 bases and 4 bases, in that order; junction bases with no gene match: 8. The CDR3: CASSSRTGSITGELFF. For the CDR3, the DNA is TGTGCCAGCAGTTCTCGGACAGGGTCCATCACCGGGGAGCTGTTTTTT.

The V call is TRBV7-9, the J call TRBJ1-5; TRBD1 matches 10 bases. Germline lookup yields CDR1 SEHNR and CDR2 FQNEAQ (reference sequence). The CDR3 totals 18 residues. The V and J ends lost 1 base and 4 bases, in that order; junction bases with no gene match: 10. The CDR3 loop reads CASSLGGGDRGRNQPQHF. The CDR3 DNA follows: TGTGCCAGCAGCTTAGGAGGCGGCGACAGGGGGCGAAATCAGCCCCAGCATTTT.

The chain recombines TRBV4-3 with TRBJ2-1; D not resolved. The CDR3 covers 17 residues. Between the trimmed V and J ends, which lost 0 bases and 0 bases, there was a span of 12 bases. The germline gives CDR1 LGHNA, CDR2 YSLEER. In nucleotides, the CDR3 is TGCGCCAGCAGCCAAGACTCGCCGGCAAGCTCCTACAATGAGCAGTTCTTC. Its protein is CASSQDSPASSYNEQFF.

V gene TRBV7-9 combines with J gene TRBJ2-7; D is uncertain. This CDR3 has 12 amino acids. Per the germline V gene, CDR1 is SEHNR and CDR2 is FQNEAQ (reference sequence). V gave up 3 bases and J gave up 3 bases, with 6 bases separating them. The CDR3 DNA is TGTGCCAGCAGCTTTGACGACTACGAGCAGTACTTC. It specifies CASSFDDYEQYF.

The J gene is TRBJ2-1, the V gene TRBV10-1, with 10 bases that match TRBD2. The junction had 9 bases not matched to a gene; V was cut back by 0 bases and J by 10 bases. The germline CDR1 and CDR2 sequences are WNHNN and SYGVQD (reference sequence). This CDR3 region has 16 residues. The CDR3 DNA sequence: TGCGCCAGCAGTGAGTCCGAGCGGGAGGGACCAATCGAGCAGTTCTTC. Amino acid sequence: CASSESEREGPIEQFF.

V gene TRBV27 combines with J gene TRBJ2-2; D is uncertain. Trimming cost V 9 bases and J 4 bases, with 9 bases left between them. The CDR3 contains 12 residues. Germline V gene lookup returns CDR1 MNHEY and CDR2 SMNVEV (reference sequence). DNA of the CDR3: TGTGCCAGGAGGAGTTTCACCGGGGAGCTGTTTTTT. This encodes CARRSFTGELFF.

V usage is TRBV18 and J usage is TRBJ2-5; 9 bases align to TRBD2. This CDR3 region has 17 residues. The germline V gene encodes CDR1 KGHSH and CDR2 LQKENI. The V segment lost 3 bases and the J segment 2 bases; nucleotides outside the gene matches: 10. The CDR3 bases are TGTGCCAGCTCACCCTCCAGGGGAGCGGGGGGACAAGAGACCCAGTACTTC. Its translation: CASSPSRGAGGQETQYF.

This clone was seen once. The CDR3 DNA reads as TGTGCCAGCAGCTTAAACAGCAATCAGCCCCAGCATTTT. It yields the protein CASSLNSNQPQHF. This chain joins TRBV11-2 and TRBJ1-5; no clear D. The CDR3 length is 13 residues. V was pared by 2 bases and J by 1 base, with 3 bases between. Looked up from germline, CDR1 is SGHAT and CDR2 is FQNNGV.

The chain joins TRBV7-2 to TRBJ2-1; 9 bases are shared with TRBD2. J gave up 5 bases and V 5 bases, and 7 bases lay outside the gene matches. Germline CDR1 SGHTA, CDR2 FQGNSA. The CDR3 covers 15 residues. The CDR3 region has the DNA TGTGCCAGCAGCCTAGGGTTAGCGGGAGACAATGAGCAGTTCTTC. It yields the protein CASSLGLAGDNEQFF.